The sequence of this TCR beta chain was determined in a study of blood T cells in healthy people across ages. Study findings and constraints: Any changes in expanded clonotypes were possibly confounded, as donor CMV status remained unknown.

Sample-barcoded 5' priming and a J-beta primer mix drove a second PCR of 7 to 11 cycles. Each TCR beta cDNA got a 12-nucleotide random molecular identifier. TCRdb re-derived calls from the 5' RACE reads in MiXCR, one entry per CDR3 protein. In the table there are over 1,300,000 distinct CDR3 sequences, around 55% of which are singletons. Notes on this clonotype: The antigen is unknown.

Total RNA was isolated from each sample in quantities of at least 5 micrograms. Sample: blood. This clonotype was obtained from a man in his late teens or twenties in good health.

The CDR3 DNA sequence: TGCAGCGTTGTGTCGCAGGGGGCTTACGAGCAGTACTTC. Its protein product is CSVVSQGAYEQYF. This chain uses TRBV29-1 with TRBJ2-7, with TRBD1 matching over 8 bases. V was pared by 4 bases and J by 4 bases, with 6 bases of the junction left unmatched. Per the germline V gene, CDR1 is SQVTM and CDR2 is ANQGSEA. The CDR3 loop spans 13 amino acids.